The 31 T cell receptor beta chains listed next were all sequenced from one sample in a study of CD8+ T cells in alopecia areata. cDNA prepared by RNA extraction and subsequent reverse transcription served as the template for sequencing. Produced via immunoSEQ multiplex PCR; TCRdb's table is partial and in-frame only. This table has about 190,000 clones, under 80% appearing once. Sample treatment: oral pan-JAK inhibitor, 5-10 mg twice daily. Sequencing was performed on CD4+ T cells sorted from blood, taken at roughly week 49, from a patient treated with tofacitinib. The receptor set was obtained from a human donor with alopecia areata.

The chain combines TRBV6-1 with TRBJ2-7, with D unresolved. Per germline, CDR1 MNHNS and CDR2 SASEGT. There are 15 residues in the CDR3. With 0 bases removed from V and 0 bases from J, the gap between germline ends came to 9 bases. CDR3 sequence: CASSEARVSSYEQYF. The CDR3 DNA is TGTGCCAGCAGTGAAGCTAGAGTGAGCTCCTACGAGCAGTACTTC.

The chain carries TRBV10-3 and TRBJ2-7; 7 bases are a match to TRBD1. The V segment lost 7 bases and the J segment 5 bases; nucleotides outside the gene matches: 11. From germline, CDR1 is ENHRY and CDR2 SYGVKD. The CDR3 is 14 amino acids. CDR3 in amino acids: CAITEGATGHEQYF. The CDR3 DNA reads as TGTGCCATCACCGAAGGGGCGACAGGGCACGAGCAGTACTTC.

CDR3 region: CAWMDSFTGELFF. CDR3 DNA: TGTGCCTGGATGGACAGTTTCACCGGGGAGCTGTTTTTT. V is TRBV30 and J is TRBJ2-2, with D tentatively TRBD1 (6 bases). This CDR3 comprises 13 residues. In germline, CDR1 is GTSNPN, CDR2 SVGIG (reference sequence). Trimming shortened V by 4 bases and J by 4 bases, and 10 bases separated the two germline ends.

The chain employs TRBV28 and TRBJ2-1, with TRBD2 as a possible D gene (6 bases). Germline V gives CDR1 MDHEN, CDR2 SYDVKM. CDR3 length equals 19 residues. V was shortened by 2 bases and J by 5 bases, with 25 bases between the two germline ends. CDR3 nucleotide sequence: TGTGCCAGCAGTTTAACGGGCGTGGCGGGGCGGAGGGGCCACAATGAGCAGTTCTTC. Protein product: CASSLTGVAGRRGHNEQFF.

This sequence joins TRBV29-1 and TRBJ1-1; D may be TRBD1 (6 bases). V shed 6 bases and J shed 6 bases, with 14 bases lying between them. The CDR3 runs 12 residues. Germline V gives CDR1 SQVTM, CDR2 ANQGSEA. As DNA, the CDR3 is TGCAGCGTCGCCCGAGGGGGGGCTGAAGCTTTCTTT. Encoded protein: CSVARGGAEAFF.

This clone was detected a few times. The V call is TRBV30, the J call TRBJ1-2; no definite D call. The CDR3 contains 15 residues. V was shortened by 0 bases and J by 4 bases, with 15 bases between the two germline ends. Germline-derived CDR1 and CDR2 are GTSNPN and SVGIG (reference sequence). CDR3 DNA sequence: TGTGCCTGGAGTGTATCTGGCTTCCCCGTCTATGGCTACACCTTC. Protein sequence: CAWSVSGFPVYGYTF.

The V call is TRBV19, the J call TRBJ1-2; D is perhaps TRBD1 (5 bases). The germline V gene has CDR1 LNHDA and CDR2 SQIVND (reference sequence). The CDR3 spans 13 residues. Trimming took off 6 bases at V and 4 bases at J, with 12 bases between the two ends. CDR3 region: CASSPEGPYGYTF. The CDR3, as DNA: TGTGCCAGTAGCCCCGAGGGGCCCTATGGCTACACCTTC.

Only a few counts were recorded for this clone. The J gene is TRBJ2-6, the V gene TRBV10-3; D not certain. CDR1 and CDR2 (germline): ENHRY, SYGVKD. V lost 4 bases and J 1 base, leaving 5 bases between the germline ends. The CDR3 covers 14 residues. The CDR3 coding sequence is TGTGCCATCAGTGCTACTTCTGGGGCCAACGTCCTGACTTTC. Protein sequence: CAISATSGANVLTF.

J is TRBJ2-7 and V is TRBV29-1; 7 bases agree with TRBD1. The germline gives CDR1 SQVTM, CDR2 ANQGSEA. The CDR3 extends over 12 amino acids. The ends lost 5 bases at V and 3 bases at J; junction bases unmatched: 4. CDR3 nucleotide sequence: TGCAGCGTTAGGGACAGCTTCTACGAGCAGTACTTC. This gives the protein CSVRDSFYEQYF.

The chain carries TRBV23-1 and TRBJ1-5; D perhaps matches TRBD1 (5 bases). TRBV23-1 is known as an ORF, though its function is uncertain. V was cut by 0 bases and J by 2 bases, with 17 bases left in between. The CDR3 covers 18 residues. This chain's CDR3 is CASSQSIGGRFRNQPQHF. CDR3 DNA: TGCGCCAGCAGTCAATCGATTGGGGGACGATTTCGCAATCAGCCCCAGCATTTT.

This chain uses TRBV29-1 with TRBJ1-1, with TRBD1 identical over 7 bases. Germline assignment: CDR1 SQVTM and CDR2 ANQGSEA. The CDR3 length is 14 residues. V was clipped by 2 bases and J by 3 bases; unmatched bases: 6. CDR3 sequence reads: CSVEKAGGDTEAFF. In DNA form, the CDR3 reads TGCAGCGTTGAAAAGGCAGGGGGGGACACTGAAGCTTTCTTT.

The V and J genes are TRBV5-1 and TRBJ2-1; D gene uncertain. Germline V gives CDR1 SGHRS, CDR2 YFSETQ. This CDR3 has 13 residues. V shed 0 bases and J shed 5 bases, with 6 bases lying between them. The CDR3 DNA follows: TGCGCCAGCAGCTTGGAACAGAACAATGAGCAGTTCTTC. As protein: CASSLEQNNEQFF.

The chain carries TRBV27 and TRBJ1-2, with TRBD1 matching over 7 bases. The CDR3 consists of 15 residues. In germline, CDR1 is MNHEY, CDR2 SMNVEV (reference sequence). The junction had 7 bases not matched to a gene; V was cut back by 2 bases and J by 4 bases. This CDR3 is CASSLAGGSSYGYTF. The CDR3 bases are TGTGCCAGCAGTTTAGCAGGGGGTTCGAGCTATGGCTACACCTTC.

The rearrangement joins TRBV4-1 to TRBJ2-4; D may match TRBD1 or TRBD2 (5 bases each). Germline assignment: CDR1 MGHRA and CDR2 YSYEKL. This CDR3 contains 15 residues. V lost 7 bases to trimming and J lost 8 bases, with 21 bases between them. The CDR3 DNA follows: TGCGCCAGCAACCATAGAGGGGCAGGGTCGTACATTCAGTACTTC. Its protein product is CASNHRGAGSYIQYF.

This clone appeared once. The chain uses TRBV2 and TRBJ2-7, with D hard to call. The ends were cut back, 5 bases at V and 2 bases at J, with 10 bases in the middle. This CDR3 is built from 13 residues. Germline V CDR1 and CDR2: SNHLY, FYNNEI. The CDR3 DNA reads TGTGCCAGCAGTCAAGGTGTTGCCTACGAGCAGTACTTC. Residues: CASSQGVAYEQYF. Full variable domain (rest looked up from reference TRBV2 and TRBJ2-7): EPEVTQTPSHQVTQMGQEVILRCVPISNHLYFYWYRQILGQKVEFLVSFYNNEISEKSEIFDDQFSVERPDGSNFTLKIRSTKLEDSAMYFCASSQGVAYEQYFGPGTRLTVT.

The genes are TRBV4-3 and TRBJ2-7; a possible D gene is TRBD1 (5 bases). V gave up 4 bases and J gave up 2 bases, with 9 bases separating them. In germline, CDR1 is LGHNA, CDR2 YSLEER. This CDR3 contains 13 residues. The DNA for the CDR3 is TGCGCCAGCAGCCCAGGGTGGGCCTACGAGCAGTACTTC. Translated, it gives CASSPGWAYEQYF.

The chain uses TRBV5-1 and TRBJ2-7; TRBD1 matches 8 bases. In germline, CDR1 is SGHRS, CDR2 YFSETQ. CDR3 length equals 15 residues. The V segment lost 3 bases and the J segment 6 bases; nucleotides outside the gene matches: 11. The CDR3 loop is CASSWGTGGLPEQYF. CDR3 coding DNA: TGCGCCAGCAGCTGGGGGACAGGAGGGCTCCCCGAGCAGTACTTC.

The gene calls are TRBV9 and TRBJ2-5; TRBD2 aligns across 9 bases. CDR1 SGDLS and CDR2 YYNGEE come from the germline V gene. J was trimmed by 3 bases and V by 3 bases; bases with no gene match: 6. The CDR3 consists of 15 residues. For the CDR3, the DNA is TGTGCCAGCAGCGCTGGCGGGGGGGCCGAAGAGACCCAGTACTTC. It is translated as CASSAGGGAEETQYF.

This rearrangement joins TRBV5-1 to TRBJ2-1; the match to TRBD2 covers 10 bases. J gave up 5 bases and V 4 bases, and 6 bases lay outside the gene matches. Germline CDR1 reads SGHRS; CDR2 reads YFSETQ. This CDR3 region has 15 residues. The CDR3 spells CASSQGLAGDNEQFF. In nucleotides, the CDR3 is TGCGCCAGCAGCCAGGGGCTAGCGGGGGACAATGAGCAGTTCTTC.

The table lists this clone with a few counts. The chain combines TRBV29-1 with TRBJ2-2; 9 bases agree with TRBD2. Germline V gene lookup returns CDR1 SQVTM and CDR2 ANQGSEA. After removal of 4 bases from V and 2 bases from J, the junction contained 2 bases not matched to a gene. This CDR3 comprises 14 residues. The CDR3 sequence: CSVVTSGNTGELFF. The CDR3, as DNA: TGCAGCGTTGTGACTAGCGGTAACACCGGGGAGCTGTTTTTT.

The chain is built from TRBV7-9 and TRBJ2-1; 7 nucleotides match TRBD1. From germline, CDR1 is SEHNR and CDR2 FQNEAQ (reference sequence). The CDR3 covers 13 residues. The CDR3: CAAGGTPYNEQFF. The CDR3 coding sequence is TGTGCGGCAGGGGGAACCCCCTACAATGAGCAGTTCTTC.

The rearrangement links TRBV5-1 to TRBJ1-1; D not resolved. Germline CDR1 SGHRS, CDR2 YFSETQ. V was trimmed by 3 bases and J by 1 base, leaving 13 bases between them. The CDR3 extends over 15 amino acids. The CDR3 here is CASSSRFQQNTEAFF. CDR3 DNA: TGCGCCAGCAGCTCCCGATTCCAGCAGAACACTGAAGCTTTCTTT.

This clone was picked up a small number of times. The chain has TRBV25-1 and TRBJ2-5; D call uncertain. Germline CDR1 and CDR2: MGHDK and SYGVNS. This CDR3 has 13 residues. The V gene lost 8 bases and the J gene lost 2 bases, with 12 bases spanning the gap. The CDR3 protein is CASARAPQETQYF. CDR3 in DNA: TGTGCCAGCGCCCGGGCCCCACAAGAGACCCAGTACTTC. Full variable domain (outside the CDR3, taken from reference TRBV25-1 and TRBJ2-5): EADIYQTPRYLVIGTGKKITLECSQTMGHDKMYWYQQDPGMELHLIHYSYGVNSTEKGDLSSESTVSRIRTEHFPLTLESARPSHTSQYLCASARAPQETQYFGPGTRLLVL.

The chain recombines TRBV6-1 with TRBJ1-6, with D possibly TRBD1 on 6 matching bases. Trimming pared 6 bases from V and 9 bases from J, leaving 15 bases between. The CDR3 has 14 residues. The V gene's germline CDR1 is MNHNS and CDR2 SASEGT. CDR3 amino acids: CASSPAGVSSPLHF. The CDR3, as DNA: TGTGCCAGCAGCCCCGCAGGGGTGAGTTCACCCCTCCACTTT.

V is TRBV27 and J is TRBJ2-3; 9 bases fit TRBD2. The CDR3 is made up of 17 amino acids. Germline loops: CDR1 MNHEY, CDR2 SMNVEV (reference sequence). Trimming cost V 6 bases and J 3 bases; bases outside gene matches: 13. The CDR3, as DNA: TGTGCCAGCAGAAGAGGGGGGGGACTAGCAGGGACAGATACGCAGTATTTT. Protein: CASRRGGGLAGTDTQYF.

V gene TRBV9 combines with J gene TRBJ2-1; D gene unclear. The CDR3 sequence is 14 residues long. Germline V gene data show CDR1 as SGDLS and CDR2 as YYNGEE. Deletions cut 3 bases from V and 5 bases from J, with 12 bases between. The CDR3 region is CASSDRITDNEQFF. In nucleotides, the CDR3 is TGTGCCAGCAGCGATAGAATAACTGACAATGAGCAGTTCTTC. The full variable domain, in which reference TRBV9 and TRBJ2-1 provide the parts outside the CDR3, is DSGVTQTPKHLITATGQRVTLRCSPRSGDLSVYWYQQSLDQGLQFLIQYYNGEERAKGNILERFSAQQFPDLHSELNLSSLELGDSALYFCASSDRITDNEQFFGPGTRLTVL.

This clone was seen only once. The rearrangement joins TRBV28 to TRBJ1-5; D is undetermined. V shed 3 bases and J shed 5 bases, with 11 bases lying between them. The CDR3 has 14 amino acids. CDR1 is MDHEN and CDR2 is SYDVKM in the germline V gene. The CDR3 reads CASSFGQYYQPQHF. CDR3 in DNA: TGTGCCAGCAGTTTCGGGCAGTACTATCAGCCCCAGCATTTT.

The chain recombines TRBV2 with TRBJ2-3; D is perhaps TRBD2 (5 bases). The CDR3 is 11 amino acids. Germline CDR1 and CDR2: SNHLY and FYNNEI. V was clipped by 3 bases and J by 13 bases, with 11 bases between them. The CDR3 loop is CASSELASKYF. CDR3 nucleotides: TGTGCCAGCAGTGAGCTTGCTAGCAAGTATTTT. Full variable domain (remainder filled in from reference TRBV2 and TRBJ2-3): EPEVTQTPSHQVTQMGQEVILRCVPISNHLYFYWYRQILGQKVEFLVSFYNNEISEKSEIFDDQFSVERPDGSNFTLKIRSTKLEDSAMYFCASSELASKYFGPGTRLTVL.

V is TRBV29-1 and J is TRBJ1-1; a weak D match, TRBD1 (5 bases). Germline V CDR1 and CDR2: SQVTM, ANQGSEA. Trimming cost V 2 bases and J 11 bases, with 21 bases left between them. This CDR3 has 14 residues. The CDR3 bases are TGCAGCGTTGAATTGAGGCAGTATAGGCGGGGGGCTTTCTTT. Its protein product is CSVELRQYRRGAFF.

The chain couples TRBV6-5 to TRBJ1-2; no firm D call. The CDR3 loop spans 13 amino acids. Trimming shortened V by 0 bases and J by 8 bases, and 10 bases separated the two germline ends. Germline V gene data show CDR1 as MNHEY and CDR2 as SVGAGI. The CDR3 reads CASSYSRAEGYTF. CDR3 bases: TGTGCCAGCAGTTACTCACGTGCGGAGGGCTACACCTTC.

The rearrangement joins TRBV5-6 to TRBJ2-1; tentative D call: TRBD1 (6 bases). V was cut by 3 bases and J by 7 bases, with 14 bases left in between. Germline V gene lookup returns CDR1 SGHDT and CDR2 YYEEEE. This CDR3 has 14 amino acids. The chain's CDR3 is CASSSLGQTNEQFF. Written as DNA, the CDR3 is TGTGCCAGCAGCTCCCTCGGACAGACGAATGAGCAGTTCTTC.